The present TCR beta chain was sequenced within a study of T-cell reconstitution after alpha-beta-depleted transplantation in children. Germline CDR1 reads MNHEY; CDR2 reads SMNVEV (reference sequence). The length of the CDR3 is 11 residues. The V end lost 3 bases, the J end lost 13 bases, and 11 bases lay between the germline ends. Unique molecular identifiers were incorporated when the TCRbeta library was constructed. TCRdb ran MiXCR on the PCR reads and lists one entry per CDR3 protein. The repertoire holds about 830,000 distinct CDR3 sequences, with about 16% as singletons. This sequence originates from a male patient aged 10 to 17 who had a stem cell transplant for acute lymphoblastic leukemia, so the T cells may come from the graft donor. This chain links TRBV27 with TRBJ2-3, with D hard to call. This material consisted of PBMCs, mostly from graft donor cells, taken 360 days after TCRalphabeta/CD19-depleted stem cell transplant. The CDR3 spells CASSFGKFEYF. The CDR3 DNA reads as TGTGCCAGCAGTTTCGGCAAATTCGAGTATTTT.